This record covers a single T cell receptor (beta chain). Antigen: not known. Sequencing was performed with immunoSEQ multiplex PCR; in TCRdb, only in-frame clones are kept and a portion is missing. The sample lists around 2,600 clones, around 35% occurring once. V shed 7 bases and J shed 5 bases, with 25 bases lying between them. The CDR3 covers 16 residues. CDR1 and CDR2 from the germline V gene are SQVTM and ANQGSEA. These data are taken from a study of T cells in localized non-small cell lung cancer. Findings and caveats of the study: A denser population of T cells in blood accompanied longer overall survival. Clonality peaked in uninvolved adjacent lung rather than tumor. Owing to sequencing of a solitary tumor region, heterogeneity cannot be discounted.

The sample here was lung tumor tissue, taken before any cancer treatment. The chain joins TRBV29-1 to TRBJ2-3, with D perhaps matching TRBD2 (6 bases). The receptor was isolated from a man aged 40 to 70 with stage I lung adenocarcinoma. CDR3 nucleotides: TGCAGCGCCAAACCTACTAGCTCGAGTGTAGGAGATACGCAGTATTTT. Translating gives CSAKPTSSSVGDTQYF.